The clone carrying this T cell receptor (beta chain) came up a few times. The CDR3 has 16 amino acids. Trimming pared 5 bases from V and 0 bases from J, leaving 15 bases between. Germline loops: CDR1 SGDLS, CDR2 YYNGEE. This record belongs to a study of cytomegalovirus exposure and HLA in healthy donors. On the study more broadly: Membership in the Caucasian-associated ancestry cluster was found for 65% to 85% of approximately 430 genotyped donors.

Use of 60 Vbeta and 13 Jbeta primers characterized the PCR. Generated by immunoSEQ multiplex PCR, the TCRdb table keeps only in-frame clones and is missing some. The top ten hold 0.2% to 0.3% of the sample, which has 210,000 or so clones, approximately 84% seen once. The sample was PBMCs. This clonotype was sampled from a girl aged 2 to 10 in good health and CMV-seronegative. The J gene is TRBJ2-1, the V gene TRBV9; D is perhaps TRBD1 (5 bases). This CDR3 is CASSFRSGLSYNEQFF. DNA for the CDR3: TGTGCCAGCAGTTTTCGCTCAGGGCTCTCCTACAATGAGCAGTTCTTC.